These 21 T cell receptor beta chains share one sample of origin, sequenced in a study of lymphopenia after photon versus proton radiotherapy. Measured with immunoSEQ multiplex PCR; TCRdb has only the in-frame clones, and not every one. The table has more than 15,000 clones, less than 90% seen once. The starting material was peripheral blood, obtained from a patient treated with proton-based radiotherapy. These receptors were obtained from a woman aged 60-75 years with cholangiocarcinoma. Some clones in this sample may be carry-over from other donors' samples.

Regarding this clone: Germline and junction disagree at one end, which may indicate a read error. Here the CDR3 DNA reads TGTGCCAGCTCACCACGGTCTAGCACACATACGCAGTATTTT. It specifies CASSPRSSTHTQYF. This rearrangement joins TRBV18 to TRBJ2-3; a possible D gene is TRBD2 (5 bases). Per the germline V gene, CDR1 is KGHSH and CDR2 is LQKENI. The CDR3 covers 14 residues.

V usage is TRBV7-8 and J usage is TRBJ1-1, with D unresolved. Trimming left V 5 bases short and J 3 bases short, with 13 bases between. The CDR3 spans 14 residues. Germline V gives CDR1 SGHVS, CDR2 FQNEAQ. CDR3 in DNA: TGTGCCAGCAGCCTGACGGCTAGCGACACTGAAGCTTTCTTT. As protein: CASSLTASDTEAFF.

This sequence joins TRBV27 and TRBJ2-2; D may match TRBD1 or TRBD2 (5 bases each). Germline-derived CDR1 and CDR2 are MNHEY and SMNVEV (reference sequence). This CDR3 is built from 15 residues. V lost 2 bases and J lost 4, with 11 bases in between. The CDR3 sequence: CASSLGRAGTGELFF. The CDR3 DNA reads TGTGCCAGCAGTTTAGGCAGGGCGGGCACCGGGGAGCTGTTTTTT.

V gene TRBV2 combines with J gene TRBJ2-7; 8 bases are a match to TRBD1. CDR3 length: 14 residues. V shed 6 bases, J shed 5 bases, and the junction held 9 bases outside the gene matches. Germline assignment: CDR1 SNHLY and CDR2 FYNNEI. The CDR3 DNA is TGTGCCAGCAGGGGCGACAGGGGTATCGACGAGCAGTACTTC. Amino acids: CASRGDRGIDEQYF.

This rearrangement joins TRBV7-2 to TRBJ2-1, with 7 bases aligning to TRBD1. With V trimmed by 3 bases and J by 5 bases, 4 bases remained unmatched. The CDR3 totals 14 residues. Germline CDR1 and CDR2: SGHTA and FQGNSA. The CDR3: CASSLRQGNNEQFF. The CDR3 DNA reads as TGTGCCAGCAGCTTGAGACAGGGAAACAATGAGCAGTTCTTC.

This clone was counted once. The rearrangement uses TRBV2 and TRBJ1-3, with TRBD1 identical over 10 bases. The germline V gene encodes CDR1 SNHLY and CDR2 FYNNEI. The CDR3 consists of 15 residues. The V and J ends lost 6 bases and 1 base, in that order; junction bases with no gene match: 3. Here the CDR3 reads CASSRDRGSGNTIYF. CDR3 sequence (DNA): TGTGCCAGCAGCCGGGACAGGGGATCTGGAAACACCATATATTTT.

This CDR3 reads CASNFPDRGAFF. For the CDR3, the DNA is TGTGCCAGCAACTTTCCCGACAGGGGAGCTTTCTTT. The chain employs TRBV6-5 and TRBJ1-1; 8 nucleotides line up with TRBD1. The CDR3 extends over 12 amino acids. Germline V gene data show CDR1 as MNHEY and CDR2 as SVGAGI. The V gene end was trimmed by 7 bases and the J gene end by 10 bases; junction bases not matched to a gene: 8.

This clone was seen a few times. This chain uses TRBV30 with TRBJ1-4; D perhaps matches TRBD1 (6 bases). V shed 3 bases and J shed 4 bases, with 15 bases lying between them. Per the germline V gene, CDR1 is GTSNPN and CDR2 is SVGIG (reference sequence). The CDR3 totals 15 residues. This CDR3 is CAWRSTGHINEKLFF. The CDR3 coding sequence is TGTGCCTGGAGGTCGACAGGTCATATTAATGAAAAACTGTTTTTT.

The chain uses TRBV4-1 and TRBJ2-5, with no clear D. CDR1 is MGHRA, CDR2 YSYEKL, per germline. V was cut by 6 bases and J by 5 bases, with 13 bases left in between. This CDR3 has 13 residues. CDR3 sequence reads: CASSRGALETQYF. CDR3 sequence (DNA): TGCGCCAGCAGTCGTGGAGCCCTCGAGACCCAGTACTTC.

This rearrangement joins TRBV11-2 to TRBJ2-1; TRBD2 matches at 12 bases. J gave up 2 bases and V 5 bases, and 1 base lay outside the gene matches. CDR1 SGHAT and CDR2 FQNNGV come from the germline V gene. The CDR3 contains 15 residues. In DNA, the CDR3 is TGTGCCAGCAGCCGGACTAGCGGGACCTACAATGAGCAGTTCTTC. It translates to CASSRTSGTYNEQFF.

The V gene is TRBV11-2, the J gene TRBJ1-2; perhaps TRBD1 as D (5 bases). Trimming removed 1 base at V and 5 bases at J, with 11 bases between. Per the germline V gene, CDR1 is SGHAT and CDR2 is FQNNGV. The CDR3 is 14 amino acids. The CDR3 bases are TGTGCCAGCAGCTTAGGAACCGGGGGGTATGGCTACACCTTC. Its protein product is CASSLGTGGYGYTF.

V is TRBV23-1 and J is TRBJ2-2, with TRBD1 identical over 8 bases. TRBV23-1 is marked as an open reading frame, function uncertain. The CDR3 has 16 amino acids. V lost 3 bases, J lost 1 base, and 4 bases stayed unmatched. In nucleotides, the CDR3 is TGCGCCAGCAGTCACTGGACAGGGCGGAACACCGGGGAGCTGTTTTTT. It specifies CASSHWTGRNTGELFF.

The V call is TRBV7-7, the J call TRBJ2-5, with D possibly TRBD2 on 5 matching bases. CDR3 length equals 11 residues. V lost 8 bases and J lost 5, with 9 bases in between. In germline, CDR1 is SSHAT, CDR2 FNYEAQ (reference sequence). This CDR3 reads CASGSQETQYF. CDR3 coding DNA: TGTGCCAGCGGGAGCCAGGAGACCCAGTACTTC.

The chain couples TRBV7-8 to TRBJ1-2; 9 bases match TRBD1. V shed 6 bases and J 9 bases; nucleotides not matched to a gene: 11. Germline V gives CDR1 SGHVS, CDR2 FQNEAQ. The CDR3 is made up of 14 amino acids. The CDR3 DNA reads TGTGCCAGCAGTCACCTGGGACAGGGATTTAGCTACACCTTC. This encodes CASSHLGQGFSYTF.

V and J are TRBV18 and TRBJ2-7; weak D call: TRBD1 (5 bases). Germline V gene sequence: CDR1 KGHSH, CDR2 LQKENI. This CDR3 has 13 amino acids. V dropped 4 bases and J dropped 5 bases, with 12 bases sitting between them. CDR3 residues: CASSRGQVNEQYF. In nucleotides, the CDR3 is TGTGCCAGCTCACGAGGACAAGTCAACGAGCAGTACTTC. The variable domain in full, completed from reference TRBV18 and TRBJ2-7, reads NAGVMQNPRHLVRRRGQEARLRCSPMKGHSHVYWYRQLPEEGLKFMVYLQKENIIDESGMPKERFSAEFPKEGPSILRIQQVVRGDSAAYFCASSRGQVNEQYFGPGTRLTVT.

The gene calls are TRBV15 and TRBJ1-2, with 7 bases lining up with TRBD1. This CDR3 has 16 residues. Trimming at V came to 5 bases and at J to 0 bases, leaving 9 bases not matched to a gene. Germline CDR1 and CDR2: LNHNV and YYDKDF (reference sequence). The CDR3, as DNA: TGTGCCACCAGCGGGGGAGGGACAGTCGCTAACTATGGCTACACCTTC. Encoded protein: CATSGGGTVANYGYTF.

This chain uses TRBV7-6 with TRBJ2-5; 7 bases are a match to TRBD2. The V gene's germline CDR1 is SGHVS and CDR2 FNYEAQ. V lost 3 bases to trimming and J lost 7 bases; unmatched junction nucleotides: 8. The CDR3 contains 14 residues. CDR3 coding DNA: TGTGCCAGCAGCTTTAGAACTAGCGAGGGGACCCAGTACTTC. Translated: CASSFRTSEGTQYF. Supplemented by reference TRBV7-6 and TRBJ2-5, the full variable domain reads GAGVSQSPRYKVTKRGQDVALRCDPISGHVSLYWYRQALGQGPEFLTYFNYEAQQDKSGLPNDRFSAERPEGSISTLTIQRTEQRDSAMYRCASSFRTSEGTQYFGPGTRLLVL.

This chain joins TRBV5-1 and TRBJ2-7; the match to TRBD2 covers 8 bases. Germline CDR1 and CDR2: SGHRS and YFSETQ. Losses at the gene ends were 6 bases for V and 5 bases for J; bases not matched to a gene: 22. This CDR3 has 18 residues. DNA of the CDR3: TGCGCCAGCAATTCAGGCGTGGCTAGCGGGCCAGCCGGGGACGAGCAGTACTTC. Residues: CASNSGVASGPAGDEQYF. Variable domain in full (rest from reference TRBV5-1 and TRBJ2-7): KAGVTQTPRYLIKTRGQQVTLSCSPISGHRSVSWYQQTPGQGLQFLFEYFSETQRNKGNFPGRFSGRQFSNSRSEMNVSTLELGDSALYLCASNSGVASGPAGDEQYFGPGTRLTVT.

This CDR3 is CASRRGEKLFF. DNA for the CDR3: TGTGCCAGCCGCCGGGGTGAAAAACTGTTTTTT. The rearrangement uses TRBV19 and TRBJ1-4; D remains ambiguous. CDR1 is LNHDA, CDR2 SQIVND, per germline (reference sequence). V was shortened by 9 bases and J by 7 bases, with 9 bases between the two germline ends. The CDR3 length is 11 residues.

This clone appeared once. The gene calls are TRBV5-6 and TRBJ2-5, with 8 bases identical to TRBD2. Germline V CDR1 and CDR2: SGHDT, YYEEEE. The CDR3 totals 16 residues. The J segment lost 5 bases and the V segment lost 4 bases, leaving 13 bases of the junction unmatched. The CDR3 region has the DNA TGTGCCAGCAGCCAGCCCGGCGGGGGGCCCTGGGAGACCCAGTACTTC. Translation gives CASSQPGGGPWETQYF.

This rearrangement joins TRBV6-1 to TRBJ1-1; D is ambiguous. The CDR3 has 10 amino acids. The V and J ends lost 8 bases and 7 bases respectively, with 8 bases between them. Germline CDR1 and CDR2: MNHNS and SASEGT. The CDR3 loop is CASSSYEAFF. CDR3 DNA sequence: TGTGCCAGCTCGTCGTATGAAGCTTTCTTT.